These 25 T cell receptor beta chains were all obtained from the same sample, sequenced in a study of OX40 agonist ivuxolimab in advanced cancers. Measured with immunoSEQ multiplex PCR; TCRdb has only the in-frame clones, and not every one. Counted here are some 110,000 clones, around 90% occurring once; the ten biggest clones make up under 0.95%. The sample here was CD4+ or CD8+ T cells sorted from blood, taken in a trial of the OX40 agonist ivuxolimab. The receptors were sampled from an adult with an advanced solid tumor such as melanoma, head and neck, liver or kidney cancer.

The J gene is TRBJ1-5, the V gene TRBV27; TRBD1 is a possible D gene (5 bases). Germline CDR1 is MNHEY and CDR2 is SMNVEV (reference sequence). The CDR3 loop spans 13 amino acids. With 5 bases removed from V and 8 bases from J, the gap between germline ends came to 13 bases. The CDR3 reads CASSQGYWEPQHF. In nucleotides, the CDR3 is TGTGCCAGCAGTCAGGGCTACTGGGAGCCCCAGCATTTT.

The chain has TRBV6-1 and TRBJ1-1; 7 bases agree with TRBD1. V was clipped by 3 bases and J by 3 bases; unmatched bases: 7. Germline V gene lookup returns CDR1 MNHNS and CDR2 SASEGT. There are 15 residues in the CDR3. The CDR3 reads CASSDQGGQDTEAFF. CDR3 coding DNA: TGTGCCAGCAGTGATCAGGGGGGTCAGGACACTGAAGCTTTCTTT.

The rearrangement joins TRBV6-4 to TRBJ1-2; tentatively, D is TRBD1 (6 bases). The CDR3 loop spans 15 amino acids. Germline lookup yields CDR1 MRHNA and CDR2 SNTAGT. Deletions cut 5 bases from V and 7 bases from J, with 20 bases between. CDR3: CASSLESEAGVGYTF. The CDR3 coding sequence is TGTGCCAGCAGTCTGGAGTCGGAGGCAGGGGTTGGCTACACCTTC.

As for this clone: The junction shows a germline mismatch at one end, possibly a read error. The chain joins TRBV4-1 to TRBJ2-5, with 7 bases identical to TRBD1. The CDR3 has 14 residues. Germline loops: CDR1 MGHRA, CDR2 YSYEKL. CDR3 protein: CASTQGDSQETQYF. The CDR3 DNA reads TGCGCCAGCACCCAAGGGGACAGCCAAGAGACCCAGTACTTC.

The chain carries TRBV4-2 and TRBJ2-3; a weak D match, TRBD2 (6 bases). This CDR3 spans 17 amino acids. V lost 4 bases and J 4 bases, leaving 21 bases between the germline ends. Germline assignment: CDR1 LGHNA and CDR2 YNFKEQ. CDR3: CASSPRSDGRMADTQYF. CDR3 nucleotide sequence: TGTGCCAGCAGCCCCCGTTCCGACGGGAGAATGGCAGATACGCAGTATTTT.

The chain recombines TRBV28 with TRBJ2-1, with 10 nucleotides matching TRBD2. The V gene end was trimmed by 5 bases and the J gene end by 6 bases; junction bases not matched to a gene: 10. Germline CDR1 reads MDHEN; CDR2 reads SYDVKM. CDR3 length: 16 residues. CDR3 nucleotide sequence: TGTGCCAGCAGTAACCCTGGGACTAGCGCCCGCAATGAGCAGTTCTTC. Its translation: CASSNPGTSARNEQFF.

V and J are TRBV7-9 and TRBJ1-1; D unresolved. CDR3 length equals 13 residues. With 5 bases removed from V and 4 bases from J, the gap between germline ends came to 11 bases. Germline V gene lookup returns CDR1 SEHNR and CDR2 FQNEAQ (reference sequence). CDR3 loop: CASSVTVVTEAFF. The CDR3 DNA reads TGTGCCAGCAGCGTTACAGTCGTCACTGAAGCTTTCTTT.

The chain uses TRBV5-6 and TRBJ2-7; D unclear. There are 14 residues in the CDR3. The V gene's germline CDR1 is SGHDT and CDR2 YYEEEE. The V gene lost 0 bases and the J gene lost 4 bases, with 11 bases spanning the gap. In DNA form, the CDR3 reads TGTGCCAGCAGCTTGGGGGTCGGTGAGTACGAGCAGTACTTC. Translating it yields CASSLGVGEYEQYF.

V and J are TRBV25-1 and TRBJ2-6, with a tentative D call TRBD1 (6 bases). Germline CDR1 is MGHDK and CDR2 is SYGVNS. Trimming cost V 4 bases and J 1 base, with 17 bases left between them. This CDR3 spans 18 amino acids. DNA for the CDR3: TGTGCCAGCAGTGGAAGTCGGACAGCGAGATCTGGGGCCAACGTCCTGACTTTC. Translating it yields CASSGSRTARSGANVLTF. Using reference TRBV25-1 and TRBJ2-6 for the parts outside the CDR3, the full variable domain is EADIYQTPRYLVIGTGKKITLECSQTMGHDKMYWYQQDPGMELHLIHYSYGVNSTEKGDLSSESTVSRIRTEHFPLTLESARPSHTSQYLCASSGSRTARSGANVLTFGAGSRLTVL.

V is TRBV28 and J is TRBJ2-5, with D uncertain. Looked up from germline, CDR1 is MDHEN and CDR2 is SYDVKM. The CDR3 sequence is 13 residues long. The V gene lost 5 bases and the J gene lost 1 base, with 8 bases spanning the gap. Written as DNA, the CDR3 is TGTGCCAGCAGTGCGCGACCCCAAGAGACCCAGTACTTC. Translation gives CASSARPQETQYF. Variable domain in full (rest from reference TRBV28 and TRBJ2-5): DVKVTQSSRYLVKRTGEKVFLECVQDMDHENMFWYRQDPGLGLRLIYFSYDVKMKEKGDIPEGYSVSREKKERFSLILESASTNQTSMYLCASSARPQETQYFGPGTRLLVL.

The gene calls are TRBV7-2 and TRBJ1-5, with 8 bases lining up with TRBD1. The CDR3 totals 14 residues. The V gene end was trimmed by 0 bases and the J gene end by 5 bases; junction bases not matched to a gene: 0. CDR1 and CDR2 (germline): SGHTA, FQGNSA. The CDR3 region is CASSLAGQDQPQHF. Here the CDR3 DNA reads TGTGCCAGCAGCTTAGCGGGACAGGATCAGCCCCAGCATTTT.

V is TRBV19 and J is TRBJ1-1, with a weak D call TRBD1 (5 bases). Germline V gene lookup returns CDR1 LNHDA and CDR2 SQIVND (reference sequence). Trimming shortened V by 10 bases and J by 4 bases, and 16 bases separated the two germline ends. The CDR3 runs to 13 residues. The CDR3 is CATRAGGSTEAFF. In DNA form, the CDR3 reads TGTGCCACCCGCGCGGGGGGTAGCACTGAAGCTTTCTTT.

The gene calls are TRBV6-5 and TRBJ2-2, with D possibly matching TRBD2 (6 bases). V was cut by 7 bases and J by 3 bases, with 15 bases left in between. The germline gives CDR1 MNHEY, CDR2 SVGAGI. CDR3 length equals 15 residues. DNA of the CDR3: TGTGCCAGCACCGGGGGATATGGGGACACCGGGGAGCTGTTTTTT. Its translation: CASTGGYGDTGELFF.

V is TRBV7-9 and J is TRBJ1-5; D is perhaps TRBD1 (6 bases). V was pared by 2 bases and J by 7 bases, with 15 bases between. CDR3 size: 15 residues. Germline CDR1 is SEHNR and CDR2 is FQNEAQ (reference sequence). CDR3 protein: CASSLSQGWEQPQHF. The CDR3 DNA reads as TGTGCCAGCAGCTTATCACAGGGATGGGAACAGCCCCAGCATTTT.

This sequence joins TRBV7-6 and TRBJ2-5; the D gene is possibly TRBD2 (5 bases). Germline CDR1 SGHVS, CDR2 FNYEAQ. Trimming removed 2 bases at V and 3 bases at J, with 7 bases between. The CDR3 contains 13 residues. For the CDR3, the DNA is TGTGCCAGCAGCTTAACAGCGGAAGAGACCCAGTACTTC. It codes for CASSLTAEETQYF.

The rearrangement links TRBV12-5 to TRBJ2-7; the match to TRBD2 covers 14 bases. The CDR3 runs 15 residues. Germline CDR1 reads LGHNT; CDR2 reads FRNRAP. V lost 2 bases and J lost 5; bases outside the gene matches: 2. The DNA for the CDR3 is TGTGCTAGTGGTTTGCCGACTAGCGGGAGGGACGAGCAGTACTTC. Its protein product is CASGLPTSGRDEQYF.

The rearrangement links TRBV5-6 to TRBJ1-5; D gene ambiguous. The CDR3 sequence is 19 residues long. Germline V gives CDR1 SGHDT, CDR2 YYEEEE. Trimming removed 4 bases from V and 0 bases from J, with 23 bases in between. CDR3 sequence: CASSRLLKGSLYSNQPQHF. The CDR3 bases are TGTGCCAGCAGCCGACTTCTGAAGGGCTCACTTTATAGCAATCAGCCCCAGCATTTT.

The V and J genes are TRBV15 and TRBJ2-5; either TRBD1 or TRBD2 may supply D (6 bases each). CDR1 is LNHNV and CDR2 is YYDKDF in the germline V gene (reference sequence). The V and J ends lost 3 bases and 3 bases respectively, with 17 bases between them. The CDR3 runs 16 residues. The CDR3 reads CATSRSDGGRKETQYF. CDR3 DNA: TGTGCCACCAGCAGGTCAGATGGGGGGCGCAAAGAGACCCAGTACTTC.

The CDR3 protein is CASSLRLAGATDTQYF. The CDR3 region has the DNA TGTGCCAGCAGCTTAAGGCTAGCGGGAGCCACAGATACGCAGTATTTT. The chain recombines TRBV7-2 with TRBJ2-3; 10 nucleotides match TRBD2. The CDR3 contains 16 residues. The germline CDR1 and CDR2 sequences are SGHTA and FQGNSA. V shed 2 bases and J 2 bases; nucleotides not matched to a gene: 4.

This chain joins TRBV5-1 and TRBJ1-1; 7 bases line up with TRBD1. The CDR3 extends over 15 amino acids. The V and J ends lost 5 bases and 0 bases, in that order; junction bases with no gene match: 7. Per the germline V gene, CDR1 is SGHRS and CDR2 is YFSETQ. The CDR3 nucleotides read TGCGCCAGCAGGATAACGGGACAGATGAACACTGAAGCTTTCTTT. This sequence encodes CASRITGQMNTEAFF.

This sequence joins TRBV5-1 and TRBJ2-6, with 7 positions matching TRBD1. CDR1 and CDR2 (germline): SGHRS, YFSETQ. The ends lost 3 bases at V and 4 bases at J; junction bases unmatched: 4. This CDR3 comprises 15 residues. CDR3 sequence: CASSYQGDGANVLTF. The CDR3 DNA is TGCGCCAGCAGCTACCAGGGGGACGGGGCCAACGTCCTGACTTTC.

This sequence joins TRBV28 and TRBJ2-5, with D perhaps given as TRBD1 or TRBD2 (5 bases each). CDR1 is MDHEN and CDR2 is SYDVKM in the germline V gene. Trimming stripped 3 bases from V and 0 bases from J, with 11 bases between. The length of the CDR3 is 15 residues. The CDR3 protein is CASSFGAVDQETQYF. The CDR3, as DNA: TGTGCCAGCAGTTTCGGGGCAGTTGACCAAGAGACCCAGTACTTC.

The chain links TRBV6-5 to TRBJ1-2; D is uncertain. The V end was cut by 6 bases, the J end by 0 bases, with 14 bases between. This CDR3 is 15 amino acids long. Germline values: CDR1 MNHEY, CDR2 SVGAGI. The CDR3 region is CASRLNRRANYGYTF. Written as DNA, the CDR3 is TGTGCCAGCAGGCTAAACCGACGAGCTAACTATGGCTACACCTTC.

The chain employs TRBV4-3 and TRBJ2-1, with TRBD1 matching 8 bases. Germline V gene sequence: CDR1 LGHNA, CDR2 YSLEER. The J segment lost 1 base and the V segment lost 4 bases, leaving 3 bases of the junction unmatched. The CDR3 is 15 residues long. CDR3 loop: CASSLRQGSYNEQFF. In DNA, the CDR3 is TGCGCCAGCAGCCTTCGACAGGGGTCCTACAATGAGCAGTTCTTC.

The chain recombines TRBV28 with TRBJ1-5; possibly TRBD1 for D (5 bases). The CDR3 contains 16 residues. The ends were cut back, 2 bases at V and 3 bases at J, with 14 bases in the middle. Per the germline V gene, CDR1 is MDHEN and CDR2 is SYDVKM. The CDR3 nucleotides are TGTGCCAGCAGTTTAGGGGCCCCCGACACCAATCAGCCCCAGCATTTT. Translating gives CASSLGAPDTNQPQHF.